Described below is a single TCR beta chain sequence and its context. This sample is part of a study of OX40 agonist ivuxolimab in advanced cancers. V was pared by 4 bases and J by 7 bases, with 5 bases between. Germline V gene lookup returns CDR1 SGHTA and CDR2 FQGTGA. The CDR3 runs to 11 residues. Profiled with immunoSEQ multiplex PCR; TCRdb holds only in-frame clones, not every one. Altogether approximately 6,900 clones are present, around 74% being singletons, with the ten largest covering approximately 25%. The sequencing used CD4+ or CD8+ T cells sorted from blood, collected in a trial of the OX40 agonist ivuxolimab. V gene TRBV7-3 combines with J gene TRBJ2-1; no clear D gene. This sequence was found in an adult with an advanced solid tumor such as melanoma, head and neck, liver or kidney cancer. CDR3 region: CASSWVNEQFF. CDR3 DNA sequence: TGTGCCAGCAGCTGGGTGAATGAGCAGTTCTTC. The full variable domain, rest sourced from reference TRBV7-3 and TRBJ2-1, is GAGVSQTPSNKVTEKGKYVELRCDPISGHTALYWYRQSLGQGPEFLIYFQGTGAADDSGLPNDRFFAVRPEGSVSTLKIQRTERGDSAVYLCASSWVNEQFFGPGTRLTVL.